This T cell receptor (beta chain) stems from a study of identical twins (dated by TCRdb to 2015 to 2016). Broadly, across the study: TCR alpha and beta repertoires from monozygotic twins, unrelated adults of various ages and cord blood were deep-sequenced to test whether fetal clonotypes persist. To rule out contamination, the twin experiments were replicated at different times with different library preparation protocols. Results the study describes overall, beyond this receptor: Because the same donors could not be followed over many years, conclusions were based on cross-sectional statistical analysis. A weaker excess of twin sharing was found in beta out-of-frame sequences because the signal-to-noise ratio was lowered by fewer shared sequences. Zero-insertion analyses could be partly confounded by invariant T cells such as MAIT and iNKT, though diverse VJ usage argued against such confounding for most clonotypes. Compared with coincidental sharing between unrelated individuals, out-of-frame TCR alpha sequences shared between twins had an excess of sequences with low generation probability. Fewer insertions were carried by abundant cord blood beta clonotypes; a weaker similar trend was observed in young adult naive repertoires, while no such trend was observed in memory repertoires. Recombination models systematically underestimated out-of-frame TCR alpha sharing in monozygotic twins but agreed with sharing between unrelated individuals.

Every donor in the study was a healthy Caucasian. Three pairs of female monozygotic twins, all aged 18 to 29 years, were included in the twin cohort. Miltenyi CD45RO+ enrichment and human naive T-cell isolation kits were used to isolate memory (CD45RO+) and naive T cells from PBMC. The germline V gene yields MGHDK for CDR1 and SYGVNS for CDR2. Clipping removes 3 bases from V and 5 bases from J, with 11 as the unmatched junction base count. From cysteine to phenylalanine, the CDR3 is 16 amino acids long. Only the CDR3 part of the read is kept: 48 bases, read in frame from the first base. A remark on this clonotype: No cognate antigen has been identified for it. No quality values exist for individual bases; no much larger clone is one base distant.

Library creation used 5' RACE. Sequencing was performed on an Illumina HiSeq 2000. Template switching introduced a universal primer binding site; the final cDNA contained a unique molecular identifier, enabling accurate counting of TCR cDNA molecules. First-strand cDNA for TCR alpha and beta chains was synthesized from specific primers in the conserved constant-segment region. To control for contamination, every cDNA library was double barcoded, receiving both a SMART-Mk sample barcode and Illumina barcodes. Two successive PCR steps introduced TruSeq adapter sequences along with Illumina sample barcodes. Sequencing of the TCR alpha and beta cDNA libraries was done on the Illumina HiSeq platform using custom primers. Under the source paper's analysis protocol: MiGEC processed the raw reads to extract unique molecular identifiers, while MiXCR was used to determine the CDR3 positions. Recombination models were inferred per individual with the repgenHMM and IGoR tools using an EM algorithm. Shared clonotype analysis was performed with the tcR package in R, normalizing sharing by the product of cloneset sizes. Out-of-frame nonproductive sequences were analyzed to study raw recombination free of thymic and clonal selection effects. TCRdb redid the processing of the public reads, applying fastp at Q25 and MiXCR, and retained in-frame beta chains. Rows with one shared CDR3 protein collapse into an entry with the most common genes and DNA. These V and J calls are TCRdb output, not the study's own analysis. A total of approximately 220,000 distinct CDR3 sequences appear in this sample, 6% to 9% of them only once. Together, the top ten hold approximately 2% of the sample.

The same specimen was also included in a second study, on yellow fever vaccine responses in identical twins. From that second study: The authors reported that the T cell response to vaccination in identical twins appeared partly convergent and partly personalized. The study precisely tracked vaccine-responding T cell clones in identical twins.

Here the chain combines TRBV25-1 and TRBJ2-5; 8 middle bases align to TRBD1. The sample comprised memory (CD45RO+) T cells sorted from blood. Taken with the paper, the label for cell subset or site translates to: CD45RO+ enriched T cells. This TCR came from a woman aged 18-35 years in good health. The CDR3 reads as follows: CASSDFGRGRVETQYF. The sequenced DNA is TGTGCCAGCAGTGATTTTGGCAGGGGGCGCGTGGAGACCCAGTACTTC.